The subject of this entry is one TCR beta chain. Its antigen is unidentified. These data come from a study of T cells in Graves' hyperthyroidism and ophthalmopathy. Whole-study findings and limits: Blood also contained most expanded thyroid clonotypes above 0.001. Ophthalmopathy cases were set apart from stable hyperthyroidism by a 13 V-J model.

Fresh peripheral blood, under 11 ml, yielded the PBMCs. Trimming took 1 base from V and 10 from J; bases not matched to a gene: 9. The CDR3 covers 15 residues. Per the germline V gene, CDR1 is DFQATT and CDR2 is SNEGSKA (reference sequence). Authors of the study amplified TCR beta CDR3 regions from RNA transcripts. Primed by the HTBI set, a first-round RT-PCR was run on the TCR CDR3. MiXCR was run by TCRdb on the multiplex PCR reads, yielding one entry per CDR3 protein. The repertoire has 300,000 to 350,000 distinct CDR3 sequences, around 16% of them found once; the top ten carry approximately 33%. The receptor was derived from a man aged 25-45 years with Graves' hyperthyroidism. Sequences were obtained from blood. The chain is built from TRBV20-1 and TRBJ1-5, with 11 positions matching TRBD1. CDR3 sequence (DNA): TGCAGTGCTAGAGTAATACGGACAGGGGGCCCTCCCCAGCATTTT. It is translated as CSARVIRTGGPPQHF.